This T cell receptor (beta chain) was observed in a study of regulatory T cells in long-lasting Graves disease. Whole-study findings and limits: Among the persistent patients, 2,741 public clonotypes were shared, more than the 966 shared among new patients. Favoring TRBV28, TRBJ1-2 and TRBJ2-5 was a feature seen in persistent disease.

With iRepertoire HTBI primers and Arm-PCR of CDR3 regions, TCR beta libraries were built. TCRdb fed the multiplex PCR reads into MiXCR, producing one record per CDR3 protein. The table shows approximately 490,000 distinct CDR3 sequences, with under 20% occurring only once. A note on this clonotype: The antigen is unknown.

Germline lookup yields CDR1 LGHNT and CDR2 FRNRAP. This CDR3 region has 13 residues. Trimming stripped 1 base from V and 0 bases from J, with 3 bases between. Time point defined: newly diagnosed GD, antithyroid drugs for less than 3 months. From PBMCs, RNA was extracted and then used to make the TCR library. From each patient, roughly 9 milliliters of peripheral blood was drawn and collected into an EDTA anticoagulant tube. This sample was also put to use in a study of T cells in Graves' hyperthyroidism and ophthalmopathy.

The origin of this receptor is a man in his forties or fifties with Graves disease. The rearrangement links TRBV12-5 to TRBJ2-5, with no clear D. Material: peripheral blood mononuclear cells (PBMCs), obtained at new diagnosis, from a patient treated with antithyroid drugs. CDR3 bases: TGTGCTAGTGGTTTGGCATACCAAGAGACCCAGTACTTC. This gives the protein CASGLAYQETQYF.